This T cell receptor (beta chain) was sequenced during a study of shared clonotypes between healthy human individuals. Looking at the study overall: Aged between 18 and 49, the donors were two women and a few men.

This CDR3 is built from 15 residues. Per germline, CDR1 MDHEN and CDR2 SYDVKM. The junction had 9 bases not matched to a gene; V was cut back by 6 bases and J by 2 bases. Unsorted PBMC samples were amplified in replicate PCRs containing 300 ng DNA, about 30,000 T cell genomes. TCRdb keeps only in-frame clones here, not all; method: immunoSEQ multiplex PCR. The sample has about 490,000 clones; roughly 80% are singletons. V gene TRBV28 combines with J gene TRBJ2-7; 8 bases agree with TRBD2. The source is a woman between 35 and 50 years old in good health. Some clones in this sample may be carry-over from other donors' samples. Sequencing input: PBMCs. The CDR3 spells CASSLKERETYEQYF. The CDR3 DNA reads TGTGCCAGCAGCCTCAAGGAGCGGGAGACCTACGAGCAGTACTTC.